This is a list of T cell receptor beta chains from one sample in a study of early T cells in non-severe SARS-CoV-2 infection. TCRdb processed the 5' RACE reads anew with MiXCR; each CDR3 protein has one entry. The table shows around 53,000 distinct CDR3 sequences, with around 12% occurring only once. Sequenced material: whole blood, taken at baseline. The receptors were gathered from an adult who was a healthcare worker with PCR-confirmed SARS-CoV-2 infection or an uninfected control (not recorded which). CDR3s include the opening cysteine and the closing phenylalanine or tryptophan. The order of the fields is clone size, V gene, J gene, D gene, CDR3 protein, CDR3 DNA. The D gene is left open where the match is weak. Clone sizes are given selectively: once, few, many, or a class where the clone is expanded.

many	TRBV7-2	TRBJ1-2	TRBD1	CASSLRDRPNYGYTF	TGTGCCAGCAGCTTAAGGGACAGGCCTAACTATGGCTACACCTTC
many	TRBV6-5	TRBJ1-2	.	CASSYYTSAGNYGYTF	TGTGCCAGCAGTTACTACACATCGGCAGGGAACTATGGCTACACCTTC
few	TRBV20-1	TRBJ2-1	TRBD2	CSASITSGYNEQFF	TGCAGTGCTAGTATCACTAGCGGATATAATGAGCAGTTCTTC
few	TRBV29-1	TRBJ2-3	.	CSVPPRGTGTDTQYF	TGCAGCGTCCCTCCGAGGGGAACGGGCACAGATACGCAGTATTTT
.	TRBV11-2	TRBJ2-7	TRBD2	CASSDGSGSYEQYF	TGTGCCAGCAGCGACGGTAGCGGGAGTTACGAGCAGTACTTC
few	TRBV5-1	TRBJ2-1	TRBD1	CASSLADRGNEQFF	TGCGCCAGCAGCTTGGCAGACAGGGGTAATGAGCAGTTCTTC
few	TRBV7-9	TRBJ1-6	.	CASSLDLGSPLHF	TGTGCCAGCAGCTTAGATCTCGGATCACCCCTCCACTTT
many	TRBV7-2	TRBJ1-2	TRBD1	CASSWGTGREREYGYTF	TGTGCCAGCAGCTGGGGGACAGGGAGAGAGAGGGAGTACGGCTACACCTTC
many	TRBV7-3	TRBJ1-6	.	CASSRAGYNSPLHF	TGTGCCAGCAGCCGAGCAGGCTATAATTCACCCCTCCACTTT
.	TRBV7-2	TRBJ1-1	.	CASSPQSTGMNTEAFF	TGTGCCAGCAGCCCGCAATCCACAGGGATGAACACTGAAGCTTTCTTT
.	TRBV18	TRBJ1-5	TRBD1	CASSPRQGDQPQHF	TGTGCCAGCTCACCACGACAGGGAGATCAGCCCCAGCATTTT
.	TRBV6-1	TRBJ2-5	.	CASRYYVQETQYF	TGTGCCAGCAGGTATTACGTCCAAGAGACCCAGTACTTC
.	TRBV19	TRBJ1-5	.	CASSEGRSSNQPQHF	TGTGCCAGTAGTGAAGGACGCAGTAGCAATCAGCCCCAGCATTTT
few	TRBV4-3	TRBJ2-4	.	CASSQDLGPTKNIQYF	TGCGCCAGCAGCCAAGATCTAGGTCCGACGAAAAACATTCAGTACTTC
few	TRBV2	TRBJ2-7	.	CASSPPFSYEQYF	TGTGCCAGCAGTCCGCCATTTAGCTACGAGCAGTACTTC
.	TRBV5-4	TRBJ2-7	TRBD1	CASSDWTGEGQYF	TGTGCCAGCAGCGACTGGACAGGGGAGGGGCAGTACTTC
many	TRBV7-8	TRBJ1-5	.	CASSLVGRSNQPQHF	TGTGCCAGCAGCTTAGTTGGCCGATCCAATCAGCCCCAGCATTTT
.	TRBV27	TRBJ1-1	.	CASTWERGTEAFF	TGTGCCAGCACGTGGGAGAGGGGGACTGAAGCTTTCTTT
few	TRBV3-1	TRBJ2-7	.	CASSQEIREQYF	TGTGCCAGCAGCCAAGAAATACGGGAGCAGTACTTC
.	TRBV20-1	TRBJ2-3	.	CSARPHRRPLTQYF	TGCAGTGCACGACCTCACAGGCGACCTCTGACGCAGTATTTT
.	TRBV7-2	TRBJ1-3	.	CASSLDPFRAEGNTIYF	TGTGCCAGCAGCTTAGATCCCTTTCGGGCAGAAGGAAACACCATATATTTT
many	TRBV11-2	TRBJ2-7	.	CASSFDEQYF	TGTGCCAGCAGCTTCGACGAGCAGTACTTC
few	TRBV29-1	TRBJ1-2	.	CSVEDAGGPGAHTF	TGCAGCGTTGAAGATGCGGGGGGGCCAGGGGCCCACACCTTC
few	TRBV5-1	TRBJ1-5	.	CASSLIGNQPQHF	TGCGCCAGCAGCTTGATCGGCAATCAGCCCCAGCATTTT
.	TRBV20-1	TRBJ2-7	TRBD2	CSARELLAGEYEQYF	TGCAGTGCTAGAGAGCTACTAGCGGGAGAATACGAGCAGTACTTC
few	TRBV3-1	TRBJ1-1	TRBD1	CASSQGHRGNTEAFF	TGTGCCAGCAGCCAAGGGCACAGGGGGAACACTGAAGCTTTCTTT
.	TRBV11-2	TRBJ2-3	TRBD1	CASSNQGARDTQYF	TGTGCCAGCAGTAACCAGGGGGCGCGGGATACGCAGTATTTT
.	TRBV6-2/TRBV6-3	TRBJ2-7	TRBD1	CASSTNDRGHEQYF	TGTGCCAGCAGTACAAACGACAGGGGCCACGAGCAGTACTTC
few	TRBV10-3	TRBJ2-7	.	CAIVAAGASYEQYF	TGTGCCATTGTGGCGGCAGGGGCATCCTACGAGCAGTACTTC
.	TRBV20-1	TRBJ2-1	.	CSARQTGQGYEQFF	TGCAGTGCTAGGCAGACAGGTCAGGGGTATGAGCAGTTCTTC
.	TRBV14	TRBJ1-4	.	CASSQGYQQGPNEKLFF	TGTGCCAGCAGCCAGGGATACCAACAGGGCCCTAATGAAAAACTGTTTTTT
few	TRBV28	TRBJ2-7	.	CASRNGTYEQYF	TGTGCCAGCAGGAATGGGACCTACGAGCAGTACTTC
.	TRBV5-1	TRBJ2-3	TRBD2	CASEKGTSGRPDTQYF	TGCGCCAGCGAAAAAGGGACTAGCGGGCGGCCGGATACGCAGTATTTT
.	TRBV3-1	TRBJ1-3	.	CASSQDSWPGNTIYF	TGTGCCAGCAGCCAAGATTCCTGGCCCGGAAACACCATATATTTT
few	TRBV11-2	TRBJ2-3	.	CASSLAPAGTDTQYF	TGTGCCAGCAGCTTAGCCCCGGCGGGCACAGATACGCAGTATTTT
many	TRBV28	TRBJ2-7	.	CASSLPGYEQYF	TGTGCCAGCAGTTTACCGGGCTACGAGCAGTACTTC
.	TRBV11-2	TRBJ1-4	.	CASSLRANEKLFF	TGTGCCAGCAGTTTACGAGCCAATGAAAAACTGTTTTTT
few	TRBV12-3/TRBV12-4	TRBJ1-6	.	CASSIPYSPLHF	TGTGCCAGCAGTATACCGTATTCACCCCTCCACTTT
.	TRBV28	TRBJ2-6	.	CASSLSVGANVLTF	TGTGCCAGCAGTTTATCGGTCGGGGCCAACGTCCTGACTTTC
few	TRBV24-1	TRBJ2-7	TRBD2	CATSDSRTRTGEQYF	TGTGCCACCAGTGATTCAAGGACTAGGACGGGCGAGCAGTACTTC
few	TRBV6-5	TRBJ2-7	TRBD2	CASRPGLAGLNGMYF	TGTGCCAGCAGACCTGGACTAGCGGGTCTTAACGGGATGTACTTC
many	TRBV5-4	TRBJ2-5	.	CASSNTGKETQYF	TGTGCCAGCAGCAATACAGGGAAAGAGACCCAGTACTTC
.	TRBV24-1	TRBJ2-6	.	CATSDWTAGANVLTF	TGTGCCACCAGTGATTGGACAGCCGGGGCCAACGTCCTGACTTTC
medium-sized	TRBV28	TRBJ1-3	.	CASSLLGRRTPNTSGNTIYF	TGTGCCAGCAGTTTATTGGGCCGCAGGACACCTAATACCTCTGGAAACACCATATATTTT
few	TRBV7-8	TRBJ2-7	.	CASSLFAGPYEQYF	TGTGCCAGCAGCTTATTCGCGGGTCCCTACGAGCAGTACTTC
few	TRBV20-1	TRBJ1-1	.	CSASSMGLNTEAFF	TGCAGTGCTAGTAGCATGGGGCTGAACACTGAAGCTTTCTTT
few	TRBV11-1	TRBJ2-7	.	CASSYHGYEQYF	TGTGCCAGCAGCTACCATGGATACGAGCAGTACTTC
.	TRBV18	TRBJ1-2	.	CASSPPGSYGYTF	TGTGCCAGCTCACCACCCGGGAGTTATGGCTACACCTTC
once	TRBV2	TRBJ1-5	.	CASKGHNSNQPQHF	TGTGCCAGCAAGGGGCATAATAGCAATCAGCCCCAGCATTTT
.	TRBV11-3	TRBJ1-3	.	CASSYSSGDSGNTIYF	TGTGCCAGCAGCTACTCCTCGGGAGACTCTGGAAACACCATATATTTT
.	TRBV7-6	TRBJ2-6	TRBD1	CASSTRTGGLSGANVLTF	TGTGCCAGCAGCACTCGGACAGGGGGTCTAAGTGGGGCCAACGTCCTGACTTTC
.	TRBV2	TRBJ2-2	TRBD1	CASMRDRASNTGELFF	TGTGCCAGCATGAGGGACAGAGCCTCGAACACCGGGGAGCTGTTTTTT
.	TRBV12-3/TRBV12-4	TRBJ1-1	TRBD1	CASSSTLRQGGRNTEAFF	TGTGCCAGCAGTTCCACCCTAAGACAGGGAGGTAGGAACACTGAAGCTTTCTTT
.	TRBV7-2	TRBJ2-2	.	CASSLLSRSGELFF	TGTGCCAGCAGCTTATTATCGAGGAGCGGGGAGCTGTTTTTT